The T cell receptor beta chain described here comes from a study of blood T cell repertoires in COVID-19. Study-wide background: There were acute and convalescent COVID-19 samples, and they came from the United States, Italy and Spain. Nucleic acid was either cDNA or gDNA, and it came from T cells, B-cell-depleted T cells, or PBMCs.

Per the authors' pipeline: Nucleated cell counts were estimated from reference gene primer amplification. Profiled with immunoSEQ multiplex PCR; TCRdb holds only in-frame clones, not every one. The V and J calls and clone size are taken from that table; D and trimming were inferred from the DNA. The sample lists about 45,000 clones, around 85% seen once, with roughly 30% in the top ten. The sample was peripheral blood. The source is a woman aged 80 or over with acute or convalescent COVID-19.

CDR3 in DNA: TGTGCCAGCTCACCGGGGCTGGGAGATACGCAGTATTTT. Protein product: CASSPGLGDTQYF. The chain links TRBV18 to TRBJ2-3; tentative D call: TRBD1 (5 bases). This CDR3 is 13 amino acids long. Germline V gene lookup returns CDR1 KGHSH and CDR2 LQKENI. V lost 3 bases and J lost 5, with 9 bases in between.